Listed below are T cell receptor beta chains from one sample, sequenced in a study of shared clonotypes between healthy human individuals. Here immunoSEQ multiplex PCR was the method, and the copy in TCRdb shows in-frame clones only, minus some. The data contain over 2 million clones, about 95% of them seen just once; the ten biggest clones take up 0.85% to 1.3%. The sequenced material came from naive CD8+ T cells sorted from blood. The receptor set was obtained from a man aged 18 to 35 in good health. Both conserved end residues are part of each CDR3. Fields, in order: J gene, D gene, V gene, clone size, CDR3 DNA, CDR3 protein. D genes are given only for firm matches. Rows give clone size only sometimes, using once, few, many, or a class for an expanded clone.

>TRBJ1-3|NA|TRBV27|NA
TGTGCCAGCAGTAATACAGGAGCTGGAAACACCATATATTTT
CASSNTGAGNTIYF
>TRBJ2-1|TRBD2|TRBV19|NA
TGTGCCAGTTCCCTAGCGGGACTGGACAATGAGCAGTTCTTC
CASSLAGLDNEQFF
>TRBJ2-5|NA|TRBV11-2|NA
TGTGCCAGCAGACCCAGGGGAACGGAACAAGAGACCCAGTACTTC
CASRPRGTEQETQYF
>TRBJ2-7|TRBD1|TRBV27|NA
TGTGCCAGCAGTTTATCCTTCCAGGGGGCCAACCACGAGCAGTACTTC
CASSLSFQGANHEQYF
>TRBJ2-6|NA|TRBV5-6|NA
TGTGCCAGCAGCTTAAGTGGGGCCAACGTCCTGACTTTC
CASSLSGANVLTF
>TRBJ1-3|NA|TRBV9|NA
TGTGCCAGCAGCGTAGGAGGGGTAGCGGGTGGAAACACCATATATTTT
CASSVGGVAGGNTIYF
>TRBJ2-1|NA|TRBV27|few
TGTGCCAGCAGTCCCGGCGTGGTGGACAATGAGCAGTTCTTC
CASSPGVVDNEQFF
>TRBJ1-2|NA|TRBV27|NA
TGTGCCAGCAGCCGGGACGGCTATGGCTACACCTTC
CASSRDGYGYTF
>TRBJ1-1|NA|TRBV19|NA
TGTGCCACCCTCTCGGGGAGTGAAGCTTTCTTT
CATLSGSEAFF
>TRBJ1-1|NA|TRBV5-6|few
TGTGCCAGCAGCCGCCCCCAAGGGGCAGCGAACACTGAAGCTTTCTTT
CASSRPQGAANTEAFF
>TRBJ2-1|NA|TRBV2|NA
TGTGCCAGCAGCGGGGGCGGCCCCGGCAATGAGCAGTTCTTC
CASSGGGPGNEQFF
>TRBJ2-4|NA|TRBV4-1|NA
TGCGCCAGCAGCCAAGAGGGGTATGTTCAGTACTTC
CASSQEGYVQYF
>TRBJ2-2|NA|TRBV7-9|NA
TGTGCCTGCGGGGACGCTAGGAACACCGGGGAGCTGTTTTTT
CACGDARNTGELFF
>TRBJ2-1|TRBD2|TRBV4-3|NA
TGCGCCAGCAGCCAAGTCGCCGGCGGCGGGAGTATGCCCTACAATGAGCAGTTCTTC
CASSQVAGGGSMPYNEQFF
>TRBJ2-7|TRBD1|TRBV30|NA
TGTGCCTTGGACAGGAGCTCCTACGAGCAGTACTTC
CALDRSSYEQYF
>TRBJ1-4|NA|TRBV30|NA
TGTGCCTGGAGTGTACTCCTTGTTGAAAAACTGTTTTTT
CAWSVLLVEKLFF
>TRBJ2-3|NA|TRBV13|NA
TGTGCCAGCAGCCATAGGGTTGCGGCTGCTAGCACAGATACGCAGTATTTT
CASSHRVAAASTDTQYF
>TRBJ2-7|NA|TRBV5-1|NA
TGCGCCAGCAGCTTGGGATATGGAGGGATTTACGAGCAGTACTTC
CASSLGYGGIYEQYF